The rows below give T cell receptor beta chains drawn from one sample of a study of post-analysis software for immune sequencing data. TCRdb analysed the PCR reads with MiXCR anew, one entry per CDR3 protein. The sample holds hundreds of thousands of distinct CDR3 sequences, roughly three fifths seen once. Sequencing input: blood. These TCRs come from a girl aged 2 to 9 with multiple sclerosis. CDR3s include the opening cysteine and the closing phenylalanine or tryptophan. D genes are given only for firm matches. Size values are once, few and many counts, or a class for expanded clones, and some rows have none.

D | size | J | V | DNA | CDR3
TRBD1 | . | TRBJ1-2 | TRBV25-1 | TGTGCCAGCAGTGAAGGCGAGACAGGGTATGGCTACACCTTC | CASSEGETGYGYTF
. | . | TRBJ2-1 | TRBV6-5 | TGTGCCAGCAGGGAGGGACCCTACAATGAGCAGTTCTTC | CASREGPYNEQFF
TRBD2 | few | TRBJ2-7 | TRBV5-4 | TGTGCCAGCAGCCGCCTAGGTGGCGGGAGGGCCCCCAGCGAGCAGTACTTC | CASSRLGGGRAPSEQYF
TRBD1 | . | TRBJ2-7 | TRBV20-1 | TGCAGTGCTAGAGATCCAGGGGGCGAGTACTTC | CSARDPGGEYF
. | . | TRBJ2-1 | TRBV30 | TGTGCCTGGAGTGTGTCAGGGGTTTTGGATGAGCAGTTCTTC | CAWSVSGVLDEQFF
. | . | TRBJ2-1 | TRBV4-1 | TGCGCCAGCAGCCACCTACTTGGGGTCTCCTACAATGAGCAGTTCTTC | CASSHLLGVSYNEQFF
. | . | TRBJ1-2 | TRBV28 | TGTGCCAGCAGCAGGCAGAACTATGGCTACACCTTC | CASSRQNYGYTF
TRBD2 | . | TRBJ2-1 | TRBV7-9 | TGTGCCAGCACCGACCCCCCGGGAGGCCCCTACAATGAGCAGTTCTTC | CASTDPPGGPYNEQFF
. | . | TRBJ2-3 | TRBV12-3/TRBV12-4 | TGTGCCAGCAGTGGCCGCCAGGGATCAGATACGCAGTATTTT | CASSGRQGSDTQYF
TRBD2 | . | TRBJ2-5 | TRBV20-1 | TGCAGTGCTAGAACTCTAGCGGGTGAGAGGGAGACCCAGTACTTC | CSARTLAGERETQYF
. | . | TRBJ2-3 | TRBV7-9 | TGTGCCAGCAGCGCTAGGAGCAGCGTCTCGCTCACAGATACGCAGTATTTT | CASSARSSVSLTDTQYF
. | few | TRBJ2-5 | TRBV6-5 | TGTGCCAGCAGTTATGTAAGGAAGACAGCCCAAGAGACCCAGTACTTC | CASSYVRKTAQETQYF
. | few | TRBJ2-1 | TRBV10-3 | TGTGCCATCAGTGATCCAGAACAGGGAATTTGGTACAATGAGCAGTTCTTC | CAISDPEQGIWYNEQFF
TRBD1 | . | TRBJ2-7 | TRBV27 | TGTGCCAGCAGTTCATTTGGGACAGGGGAAGGCGAGCAGTACTTC | CASSSFGTGEGEQYF
TRBD1 | . | TRBJ1-1 | TRBV11-2 | TGTGCCAGCAGCCAAAGACAGGGGAGACGAACTGAAGCTTTCTTT | CASSQRQGRRTEAFF
. | . | TRBJ2-5 | TRBV2 | TGTGCCAGCAGTATAGTTAAAGAGACCCAGTACTTC | CASSIVKETQYF
. | . | TRBJ2-1 | TRBV27 | TGTGCCAGCAGGACTCCCTACAATGAGCAGTTCTTC | CASRTPYNEQFF
TRBD1 | . | TRBJ1-1 | TRBV5-1 | TGCGCCAGCCGCCAGGTGGGGACAGGGATTTTGAACACTGAAGCTTTCTTT | CASRQVGTGILNTEAFF
. | few | TRBJ2-3 | TRBV5-1 | TGCGCCAGCAGCTTGTTGGGTGTTGGCCCAGATACGCAGTATTTT | CASSLLGVGPDTQYF
TRBD2 | . | TRBJ2-1 | TRBV5-1 | TGCGCCAGCAGCCAAGGACTAGCGGGATTAACGAGCTCCTACAATGAGCAGTTCTTC | CASSQGLAGLTSSYNEQFF
TRBD1 | . | TRBJ2-1 | TRBV6-4 | TGTGCCAGCAGTGAATCTACAGGGGGTCACAATGAGCAGTTCTTC | CASSESTGGHNEQFF
. | . | TRBJ2-3 | TRBV27 | TGTGCCAGCAGGCCGGCGGGGTACACAGATACGCAGTATTTT | CASRPAGYTDTQYF
. | few | TRBJ2-1 | TRBV7-6 | TGTGCCAGCAGCTCGTCGTGGGCAGCGCCCAATGAGCAGTTCTTC | CASSSSWAAPNEQFF
. | . | TRBJ2-1 | TRBV20-1 | TGCAGTGCTAGCCCCCTTCAGACTAGACAGAACAATGAGCAGTTCTTC | CSASPLQTRQNNEQFF
. | few | TRBJ1-1 | TRBV29-1 | TGCAGCGTTGAACTGTGGGGGAGGAAGGCTGAAGCTTTCTTT | CSVELWGRKAEAFF
. | . | TRBJ2-3 | TRBV2 | TGTGCCAGCAGTGCCGTATCCCGAACAGATACGCAGTATTTT | CASSAVSRTDTQYF
. | . | TRBJ2-1 | TRBV28 | TGTGCCAGCAGTCCAAGCGGGTTGGATTACAATGAGCAGTTCTTC | CASSPSGLDYNEQFF
TRBD1 | . | TRBJ1-1 | TRBV19 | TGTGCCAGTATCCGGACAGGGGTATGGAGCACTGAAGCTTTCTTT | CASIRTGVWSTEAFF
TRBD1 | few | TRBJ2-7 | TRBV7-2 | TGTGCCAGCAGCTTCCTGACAGGGGCCTTGTACTTC | CASSFLTGALYF
TRBD1 | . | TRBJ2-7 | TRBV5-1 | TGCGCCAGCAGCTTCACGACAGGGTCCTACGAGCAGTACTTC | CASSFTTGSYEQYF
. | few | TRBJ2-1 | TRBV29-1 | TGCAGCGTCCGACCCTACCTGAGGAATGAGCGGTTCTTC | CSVRPYLRNERFF
TRBD1 | . | TRBJ2-3 | TRBV10-3 | TGTGCCGCTACGAGGCCGGGACAGCCAGATACGCAGTATTTT | CAATRPGQPDTQYF
. | . | TRBJ1-5 | TRBV3-1 | TGTGCCAGCAGCCAGAACAATCAGCCCCAGCATTTT | CASSQNNQPQHF
. | . | TRBJ1-2 | TRBV7-2 | TGTGCCAGCAGCTTAGGACAGTTGCGGGGCTACACCTTC | CASSLGQLRGYTF
. | . | TRBJ2-1 | TRBV6-2/TRBV6-3 | TGTGCCTGCAGTCCCAACCTTCCTGATGAGCAGTTCTTC | CACSPNLPDEQFF
TRBD1 | . | TRBJ1-2 | TRBV11-2 | TGTGCCAGCCCCTTCGACAGGGGGACCTATGGCTACACCTTC | CASPFDRGTYGYTF
TRBD1 | few | TRBJ2-7 | TRBV12-3/TRBV12-4 | TGTGCCAGCAGTTTAGCTGTTGGACAGGGGGAGCACGAGCAGTACTTC | CASSLAVGQGEHEQYF
. | few | TRBJ2-1 | TRBV7-6 | TGTGCCAGCAGTTCTGAGGACCAAAACAATGAGCAGTTCTTC | CASSSEDQNNEQFF
TRBD1 | few | TRBJ2-5 | TRBV7-2 | TGTGCCAGCAGCCTCGGACAGGGGGATTGGGAGACCCAGTACTTC | CASSLGQGDWETQYF
. | few | TRBJ1-2 | TRBV5-1 | TGCGCCAGCAGTCGGGACAACACTAACTATGGCTACACCTTC | CASSRDNTNYGYTF
. | . | TRBJ2-3 | TRBV4-1 | TGCGCCAGCAGCCAAGATCGGGGAGAGAGCACAGATACGCAGTATTTT | CASSQDRGESTDTQYF
. | . | TRBJ2-3 | TRBV5-5 | TGTGCCAGCAGCTCACCTCCCCCGGCGGCAGATACGCAGTATTTT | CASSSPPPAADTQYF
TRBD2 | . | TRBJ2-1 | TRBV20-1 | TGCAGTGCTAGAGATACACTAGCGGGTTACAATGAGCAGTTCTTC | CSARDTLAGYNEQFF
. | . | TRBJ2-3 | TRBV2 | TGTGCCAGCAGTGTCTTCGAGCGGGGCACAGATACGCAGTATTTT | CASSVFERGTDTQYF
. | . | TRBJ1-5 | TRBV7-8 | TGTGCCAGCAGCCCTCACGACGGGGGCCGTGGCAATCAGCCCCAGCATTTT | CASSPHDGGRGNQPQHF
. | . | TRBJ2-1 | TRBV2 | TGTGCCAGCACTACCGACCCCCTCTACAATGAGCAGTTCTTC | CASTTDPLYNEQFF
TRBD1 | . | TRBJ2-4 | TRBV14 | TGTGCCAGCAGCCAAGATACACTTGGGACAGCAGGAACACTAGCCAAAAACATTCAGTACTTC | CASSQDTLGTAGTLAKNIQYF
TRBD2 | . | TRBJ2-1 | TRBV25-1 | TGTGCCAGCAGTGAATCGCACGGGAGGGCCGCTGAGCAGTTCTTC | CASSESHGRAAEQFF
TRBD1 | few | TRBJ2-1 | TRBV18 | TGTGCCAGCTCACCAGACAGGGCCCCGTACAATGAGCAGTTCTTC | CASSPDRAPYNEQFF
TRBD2 | few | TRBJ2-1 | TRBV29-1 | TGCAGCGCCAGGGGCGTAGCGGGAGGCTACAATGAGCAGTTCTTC | CSARGVAGGYNEQFF
. | few | TRBJ2-1 | TRBV11-2 | TGTGCCAGCAGCTTAGATCGAGGTCTCCGCAATGAGCAGTTCTTC | CASSLDRGLRNEQFF
. | . | TRBJ1-3 | TRBV6-5 | TGTGCCAGCAGTTTCACTCCGGACAGAAGAAACACCATATATTTT | CASSFTPDRRNTIYF
. | few | TRBJ2-1 | TRBV25-1 | TGTGCCAGCACAGTCAATGAGCAGTTCTTC | CASTVNEQFF
. | few | TRBJ2-1 | TRBV20-1 | TGCAGTGCTAGAGATGATCGCACACTAGCTGCGGACTCCTACAATGAGCAGTTCTTC | CSARDDRTLAADSYNEQFF
. | . | TRBJ1-5 | TRBV12-3/TRBV12-4 | TGTGCCAGCAGTTTAAGTGCGGGGGGTCAGCCCCAGCATTTT | CASSLSAGGQPQHF